Sequencing of this T cell receptor (beta chain) was carried out in a study of cytomegalovirus exposure and HLA in healthy donors. Method: immunoSEQ multiplex PCR; TCRdb's copy keeps in-frame clones and lacks some. In the table there are approximately 280,000 clones, approximately 87% of which are singletons. Germline trimming cut 5 bases from V and 2 bases from J; bases unmatched to any gene: 2. The CDR3 runs 14 residues. Germline CDR1 and CDR2: MNHEY and SVGAGI. Sequences were obtained from PBMCs. The chain is built from TRBV6-5 and TRBJ2-3, with TRBD2 matching 9 bases. The clonotype was recovered from a woman between 18 and 29 years old in good health and CMV-seronegative. The CDR3 here is CASSSGRSTDTQYF. In DNA, the CDR3 is TGTGCCAGCAGTAGCGGGAGGTCCACAGATACGCAGTATTTT.